Listed below are T cell receptor beta chains from one sample, sequenced in a study of siplizumab effects on memory and regulatory T cells. The repertoire was sequenced with immunoSEQ multiplex PCR; TCRdb's copy has only in-frame clones and lacks some. The sample yields approximately 40,000 clones, approximately 88% seen once. Sequenced sample: naive CD4+ T cells sorted from blood. These receptors came from a human donor in good health. The CDR3 runs from the conserved cysteine through the conserved F or W. Fields, in order: D gene, J gene, V gene, clone size, CDR3 DNA, CDR3 protein. A D gene is named only where the DNA matches it firmly. Size tells how often a clone was seen (once, few, many) or the class of an expanded clone, and some rows leave it out.

- TRBJ2-3 TRBV7-9 - TGTGCCAGCAGCTTAGAGGTGGATCTTGGAACAGATACGCAGTATTTT CASSLEVDLGTDTQYF
- TRBJ2-1 TRBV5-1 - TGCGCCAGCAGCTTGGGAGGGGGTAGCCCGCCCAATGAGCAGTTCTTC CASSLGGGSPPNEQFF
TRBD2 TRBJ2-7 TRBV7-9 - TGTGCCAGCAGCTTTAGCGGGTCCTACTACGAGCAGTACTTC CASSFSGSYYEQYF
TRBD2 TRBJ2-5 TRBV5-4 - TGTGCCAGCAGCTTGGATGGTAGCGGGGGGTGGGAGACCCAGTACTTC CASSLDGSGGWETQYF
TRBD1 TRBJ1-4 TRBV14 - TGTGCCAGCAGCGTCTCCGCAGGGGGGGGTGAAAAACTGTTTTTT CASSVSAGGGEKLFF
- TRBJ2-7 TRBV19 once TGTGCCAGTAGCGGGCCCTACGAGCAGTACTTC CASSGPYEQYF
TRBD2 TRBJ2-3 TRBV4-1 - TGCGCCAGCAGCCAAACCCTAGCGGTGGATACGCAGTATTTT CASSQTLAVDTQYF
TRBD1 TRBJ1-5 TRBV5-1 - TGCGCCAGCAGCTTGAGTGGGCAGGGGGATCAGCCCCAGCATTTT CASSLSGQGDQPQHF
TRBD2 TRBJ2-7 TRBV7-9 few TGTGCCAGCAGCTTAGCGGCTAGCGGGAACGAGCAGTACTTC CASSLAASGNEQYF
TRBD2 TRBJ2-5 TRBV4-2 - TGTGCCAGCAGCCAACAATCTAGCGGGGGCCCCCGATGGGAGACCCAGTACTTC CASSQQSSGGPRWETQYF
- TRBJ2-7 TRBV7-2 - TGTGCCAGCAGCCCTGGGGGGGCCGGATCCTACGAGCAGTACTTC CASSPGGAGSYEQYF
- TRBJ1-1 TRBV7-2 - TGTGCCAGCAGCTTAGGGTCCGGGGGGCTGAACACTGAAGCTTTCTTT CASSLGSGGLNTEAFF
- TRBJ2-7 TRBV21-1 - TGTGCCAGCAGCAAAGCGCTTCCGGGACAGGGGAACTCCTACGAGCAGTACTTC CASSKALPGQGNSYEQYF
- TRBJ1-4 TRBV5-1 - TGCGCCAGCAGCTCATCCTCAACTAATGAAAAACTGTTTTTT CASSSSSTNEKLFF
TRBD1 TRBJ1-6 TRBV6-5 few TGTGCCAGCACCGAGGGGGCTCCGGATTCACCCCTCCACTTT CASTEGAPDSPLHF
- TRBJ2-7 TRBV4-1 - TGCGCCAGCAGCCAATGGACAGCTAAGGACGAGCAGTACTTC CASSQWTAKDEQYF
- TRBJ1-2 TRBV18 - TGTGCCAGCTCACCACCCGTCAACTTTAACTATGGCTACACCTTC CASSPPVNFNYGYTF
TRBD1 TRBJ2-3 TRBV2 - TGTGCCACCTTACCTGAGAGGCCGGGACAGCGAAGAACAGATACGCAGTATTTT CATLPERPGQRRTDTQYF
- TRBJ2-7 TRBV7-8 - TGTGCCAGCAGCTTAGGGGGCGGCCTTGGGGAGCAGTACTTC CASSLGGGLGEQYF
TRBD1 TRBJ2-5 TRBV2 once TGTGCCAGCAGTGTGACAGGGCAAGAGACCCAGTACTTC CASSVTGQETQYF
- TRBJ1-1 TRBV29-1 - TGCAGCGTTGAAAGTGAGGCTGAAGCTTTCTTT CSVESEAEAFF
- TRBJ2-7 TRBV5-5 - TGTGCCAGCAGCTTGAGCTGGACCTCCTACGAGCAGTACTTC CASSLSWTSYEQYF
TRBD1 TRBJ2-7 TRBV9 - TGTGCCAGCAGCACGGACAGGGGAGGCGACGAGCAGTACTTC CASSTDRGGDEQYF
- TRBJ1-5 TRBV27 - TGTGCCAGCAGTTTTTATAGCAATCAGCCCCAGCATTTT CASSFYSNQPQHF
- TRBJ1-2 TRBV6-5 - TGTGCCAGCAGTTACGGCAGCACTTATGGCTACACCTTC CASSYGSTYGYTF
- TRBJ2-7 TRBV9 - TGTGCCAGCAGCGTAGGGGGACCGGAGCTCTACGAGCAGTACTTC CASSVGGPELYEQYF
TRBD2 TRBJ2-3 TRBV29-1 - TGCAGCGTAGGACTAGCGGGGGGGTCAGATACGCAGTATTTT CSVGLAGGSDTQYF
- TRBJ1-1 TRBV27 - TGTGCCAGCAGCCCTGGACGGTGGGGCGCTGAAGCTTTCTTT CASSPGRWGAEAFF
- TRBJ2-4 TRBV7-8 once TGTGCCAGCAGCTCTAAAAACATTCAGTACTTC CASSSKNIQYF
- TRBJ1-6 TRBV6-4 few TGTGCCAGCAGTGTCGAGTCTGTTGGGGCACCCCTCCACTTT CASSVESVGAPLHF
TRBD1 TRBJ2-5 TRBV10-1 - TGCGCCAGCAGTGAAGGACAGGGTAGGGGAGAGACCCAGTACTTC CASSEGQGRGETQYF
TRBD2 TRBJ2-3 TRBV10-1 - TGCGCCAGCAGCTCCGGGACTAGCGGGGATACGCAGTATTTT CASSSGTSGDTQYF
- TRBJ2-7 TRBV11-3 - TGTGCCAGCAGCTTAGGGGCCTACGAGCAGTACTTC CASSLGAYEQYF
- TRBJ1-2 TRBV4-1 - TGCGCCAGCAGCCAAGTGCCCTCCGCTGGCCCATCGGGTGGCTACACCTTC CASSQVPSAGPSGGYTF
- TRBJ1-2 TRBV6-6 - TGTGCCAGCAGGGGACCAGGGGTCGCTGGCTATGGCTACACCTTC CASRGPGVAGYGYTF
TRBD1 TRBJ2-2 TRBV19 - TGTGCCAGTAATTACAGGGGGCGGGCCGGGGAGCTGTTTTTT CASNYRGRAGELFF
- TRBJ1-6 TRBV7-8 - TGTGCCAGCAGCTTAGCCCCAGATAATTCACCCCTCCACTTT CASSLAPDNSPLHF
TRBD1 TRBJ2-4 TRBV6-1 once TGTGCCAGCAGGGACAGGGAGGACATTCAGTACTTC CASRDREDIQYF
TRBD1 TRBJ2-7 TRBV7-9 once TGTGCCAGCAGCGAGAGCAGGGGGCGGAACGAGCAGTACTTC CASSESRGRNEQYF
- TRBJ2-3 TRBV11-1 - TGTGCCAGCAGCTTAGACAGGGCAGAAGATACGCAGTATTTT CASSLDRAEDTQYF
- TRBJ1-2 TRBV7-9 - TGTGCCAGCAGCCCCCGAGGGGCTTTGGGTTACGGCTACACCTTC CASSPRGALGYGYTF
- TRBJ2-5 TRBV2 once TGTGCCTCAGCAAGGAGGACGGGGCAAGAGACCCAGTACTTC CASARRTGQETQYF
- TRBJ2-3 TRBV18 - TGTGCCAGCTCATCCCAACAGAGGACCACAGATACGCAGTATTTT CASSSQQRTTDTQYF
- TRBJ2-5 TRBV5-1 - TGCGCCAGCAGCTCGTCGTGGGGCACCCAAGAGACCCAGTACTTC CASSSSWGTQETQYF
TRBD1 TRBJ1-3 TRBV2 - TGTGCCAGCAGTCCTTACCGGGACAGGGTACTCTCTGGAAACACCATATATTTT CASSPYRDRVLSGNTIYF
- TRBJ2-1 TRBV5-1 - TGCGCCAGCACCCGACCGGGACTCAGCTCCTACAATGAGCAGTTCTTC CASTRPGLSSYNEQFF
- TRBJ2-5 TRBV4-1 - TGCGCCAGCAGCCAAGGCCCCTCCGGATACGGCCAAGAGACCCAGTACTTC CASSQGPSGYGQETQYF
- TRBJ2-1 TRBV4-1 - TGCGCCAGCAGCCAAATGATTGGACAAACCCTGGGGTACAATGAGCAGTTCTTC CASSQMIGQTLGYNEQFF
TRBD1 TRBJ1-2 TRBV6-5 - TGTGCCAGCAGCCGAGGACAGGGCCTCGGCTACACCTTC CASSRGQGLGYTF
- TRBJ2-2 TRBV6-5 - TGTGCCAGCAGTTACTCCCCTCAGGGGAGCGGGGAGCTGTTTTTT CASSYSPQGSGELFF
- TRBJ1-1 TRBV5-4 - TGTGCCAGCAGCTTTGGTCCGGGGGGCCTGAACACTGAAGCTTTCTTT CASSFGPGGLNTEAFF
TRBD1 TRBJ1-5 TRBV9 - TGTGCCAGCAGCCCGGGACAGGGAAATCAGCCCCAGCATTTT CASSPGQGNQPQHF
- TRBJ2-1 TRBV5-1 - TGCGCCAGCAGCTTCACCCAGGCCAATGAGCAGTTCTTC CASSFTQANEQFF
- TRBJ2-2 TRBV6-6 - TGTGCCAGCAGCCAGCCGGGCGCGGGCACCGGGGAGCTGTTTTTT CASSQPGAGTGELFF
- TRBJ1-2 TRBV5-4 - TGTGCCAGCAGCTTGTGGAACAGCCACAACTATGGCTACACCTTC CASSLWNSHNYGYTF